Presented here are 18 T cell receptor beta chains from one specimen sequenced in a study of blood T cell repertoires in COVID-19. Clones were sequenced by immunoSEQ multiplex PCR, and TCRdb holds only the in-frame ones, with some missing. Of nearly 300,000 clones listed, roughly 89% are singletons. Sequencing was carried out using PBMCs or T cells enriched from blood (not recorded which). All receptors come from a woman between 50 and 59 years old who had been exposed to COVID-19.

This sequence joins TRBV15 and TRBJ2-1; 11 bases are a match to TRBD1. The CDR3 loop spans 17 amino acids. Trimming took 3 bases from V and 8 from J; bases not matched to a gene: 12. Germline values: CDR1 LNHNV, CDR2 YYDKDF (reference sequence). The CDR3 region is CATSRETGTGGFDEQFF. Written as DNA, the CDR3 is TGTGCCACCAGCAGGGAAACCGGGACAGGGGGATTTGATGAGCAGTTCTTC.

The chain couples TRBV5-5 to TRBJ2-1; TRBD2 matches at 14 bases. CDR1 and CDR2 from the germline V gene are SGHKS and YYEKEE (reference sequence). The CDR3 consists of 15 residues. V trimming: 3 bases; J trimming: 14 bases; junction bases outside the gene matches: 10. CDR3 amino acids: CASSSATSGGASEFF. In nucleotides, the CDR3 is TGTGCCAGCAGCTCCGCGACTAGCGGGGGGGCCTCGGAGTTCTTC.

This rearrangement joins TRBV5-4 to TRBJ2-1; 7 bases are a match to TRBD1. The J segment lost 10 bases and the V segment lost 4 bases, leaving 11 bases of the junction unmatched. The CDR3 is 14 amino acids. Germline V gene sequence: CDR1 SGHNT, CDR2 YYREEE (reference sequence). In nucleotides, the CDR3 is TGTGCCAGCAGCCCTGACAGGGCGGCTAGAGAGCAGTTCTTC. This codes for CASSPDRAAREQFF.

The gene calls are TRBV28 and TRBJ2-6, with 12 bases lining up with TRBD1. The germline V gene has CDR1 MDHEN and CDR2 SYDVKM. V shed 6 bases and J 0 bases; nucleotides not matched to a gene: 9. The CDR3 length is 19 residues. CDR3 residues: CASRTGTGGDSSGANVLTF. The CDR3 nucleotides are TGTGCCAGCAGGACCGGGACAGGGGGCGACAGCTCTGGGGCCAACGTCCTGACTTTC.

V and J are TRBV11-2 and TRBJ2-3; maybe TRBD2 (6 bases). CDR1 SGHAT and CDR2 FQNNGV come from the germline V gene. Trimming stripped 5 bases from V and 2 bases from J, with 17 bases between. The CDR3 sequence is 16 residues long. The CDR3: CASSPRVAGNTDTQYF. The CDR3 nucleotides read TGTGCCAGCAGCCCGCGAGTGGCGGGGAACACAGATACGCAGTATTTT.

This clone has just one count. J is TRBJ1-2 and V is TRBV28; a possible D gene is TRBD1 (6 bases). V lost 6 bases, J lost 3 bases, and 20 bases lay in between. This CDR3 contains 16 residues. CDR1 and CDR2 (germline): MDHEN, SYDVKM. For the CDR3, the DNA is TGTGCCAGCAGCGGACCGACCGAAGACAGGCACTATGGCTACACCTTC. Amino acid sequence: CASSGPTEDRHYGYTF.

The gene calls are TRBV18 and TRBJ1-1; no clear D. This CDR3 has 16 amino acids. V shed 2 bases and J shed 1 base, with 14 bases lying between them. The germline V gene encodes CDR1 KGHSH and CDR2 LQKENI. CDR3 region: CASSPAVSAENTEAFF. CDR3 nucleotide sequence: TGTGCCAGCTCACCAGCGGTTTCCGCGGAGAACACTGAAGCTTTCTTT.

CDR3 residues: CASSSQARGTDLTYEQYF. The CDR3 region has the DNA TGTGCCAGTAGTTCGCAGGCCCGGGGGACAGATTTAACCTACGAGCAGTACTTC. The chain couples TRBV19 to TRBJ2-7; D may be TRBD1 (7 bases). This CDR3 spans 18 amino acids. The V gene lost 5 bases and the J gene lost 2 bases, with 25 bases spanning the gap. Germline-derived CDR1 and CDR2 are LNHDA and SQIVND (reference sequence).

This clone has just a few counts. The V call is TRBV7-9, the J call TRBJ2-2; D may be TRBD2 (7 bases). The CDR3 sequence is 16 residues long. Germline V gives CDR1 SEHNR, CDR2 FQNEAQ (reference sequence). Trimming removed 2 bases at V and 6 bases at J, with 16 bases between. CDR3 loop: CASSLFGGLVAGELFF. In DNA, the CDR3 is TGTGCCAGCAGCTTATTCGGGGGGCTGGTCGCCGGGGAGCTGTTTTTT.

CDR3 amino acids: CASSSGKETQYF. CDR3 bases: TGTGCCAGCTCATCAGGGAAAGAGACCCAGTACTTC. The rearrangement joins TRBV18 to TRBJ2-5; tentative D call: TRBD1 (5 bases). V dropped 5 bases and J dropped 3 bases, with 7 bases sitting between them. This CDR3 comprises 12 residues. CDR1 is KGHSH, CDR2 LQKENI, per germline.

This chain links TRBV28 with TRBJ2-1, with 7 bases lining up with TRBD1. The CDR3 contains 16 residues. Germline assignment: CDR1 MDHEN and CDR2 SYDVKM. The J segment lost 0 bases and the V segment lost 3 bases, leaving 5 bases of the junction unmatched. CDR3: CASSLLHRGSYNEQFF. The CDR3 region has the DNA TGTGCCAGCAGTTTGCTACACAGGGGCTCCTACAATGAGCAGTTCTTC.

This chain uses TRBV2 with TRBJ1-4; D possibly corresponds to TRBD1 (5 bases). Germline values: CDR1 SNHLY, CDR2 FYNNEI. CDR3 length equals 12 residues. Between the trimmed V and J ends, which lost 4 bases and 11 bases, there was a span of 11 bases. This CDR3 is CASSGVGAKLFF. Here the CDR3 DNA reads TGTGCCAGCAGTGGGGTAGGGGCTAAACTGTTTTTT.

This rearrangement joins TRBV19 to TRBJ1-6; TRBD1 might be the D (6 bases). The CDR3 covers 16 residues. With 6 bases removed from V and 8 bases from J, the gap between germline ends came to 20 bases. The V gene's germline CDR1 is LNHDA and CDR2 SQIVND (reference sequence). The CDR3 here is CASSKENRVVDSPLHF. Written as DNA, the CDR3 is TGTGCCAGTAGCAAGGAGAACAGGGTGGTCGATTCACCCCTCCACTTT.

This chain connects TRBV28 to TRBJ2-3; a possible D gene is TRBD2 (7 bases). Trimming stripped 5 bases from V and 6 bases from J, with 18 bases between. The germline V gene has CDR1 MDHEN and CDR2 SYDVKM. CDR3 size: 15 residues. The CDR3 DNA reads TGTGCCAGCAGTCCCAAGGGGGGGCTGAGGGATACGCAGTATTTT. Amino acid sequence: CASSPKGGLRDTQYF.

The rearrangement joins TRBV30 to TRBJ1-4; D perhaps matches TRBD1 (6 bases). Germline values: CDR1 GTSNPN, CDR2 SVGIG (reference sequence). This CDR3 is 14 amino acids long. Trimming left V 0 bases short and J 7 bases short, with 12 bases between. CDR3 nucleotides: TGTGCCTGGAGTGTACACGTACAGGGTGAAAAACTGTTTTTT. This codes for CAWSVHVQGEKLFF.

This rearrangement joins TRBV19 to TRBJ1-2; D uncertain. Between the trimmed V and J ends, which lost 4 bases and 4 bases, there was a span of 13 bases. Germline CDR1 and CDR2: LNHDA and SQIVND (reference sequence). The CDR3 covers 14 residues. The CDR3 DNA reads TGTGCCAGTAGTAATCCGAGTGGGCCCTATGGCTACACCTTC. It codes for CASSNPSGPYGYTF.

The chain carries TRBV30 and TRBJ1-2, with D maybe TRBD1 (6 bases). V lost 0 bases and J lost 6, with 14 bases in between. Germline V gene lookup returns CDR1 GTSNPN and CDR2 SVGIG (reference sequence). This CDR3 comprises 14 residues. The CDR3 DNA reads as TGTGCCTGGAGTGTACGGAGAGGGGGACATGGCTACACCTTC. Its protein product is CAWSVRRGGHGYTF. Combining the CDR3 with reference TRBV30 and TRBJ1-2 gives the whole variable domain SQTIHQWPATLVQPVGSPLSLECTVEGTSNPNLYWYRQAAGRGLQLLFYSVGIGQISSEVPQNLSASRPQDRQFILSSKKLLLSDSGFYLCAWSVRRGGHGYTFGSGTRLTVV.

V gene TRBV11-2 combines with J gene TRBJ2-7, with D perhaps matching TRBD1 (9 bases). There are 16 residues in the CDR3. V gave up 1 base and J gave up 2 bases, with 15 bases separating them. Germline CDR1 and CDR2: SGHAT and FQNNGV. The CDR3 protein is CASSLGSGTGTYEQYF. DNA of the CDR3: TGTGCCAGCAGCTTAGGTAGCGGGACAGGGACCTACGAGCAGTACTTC.